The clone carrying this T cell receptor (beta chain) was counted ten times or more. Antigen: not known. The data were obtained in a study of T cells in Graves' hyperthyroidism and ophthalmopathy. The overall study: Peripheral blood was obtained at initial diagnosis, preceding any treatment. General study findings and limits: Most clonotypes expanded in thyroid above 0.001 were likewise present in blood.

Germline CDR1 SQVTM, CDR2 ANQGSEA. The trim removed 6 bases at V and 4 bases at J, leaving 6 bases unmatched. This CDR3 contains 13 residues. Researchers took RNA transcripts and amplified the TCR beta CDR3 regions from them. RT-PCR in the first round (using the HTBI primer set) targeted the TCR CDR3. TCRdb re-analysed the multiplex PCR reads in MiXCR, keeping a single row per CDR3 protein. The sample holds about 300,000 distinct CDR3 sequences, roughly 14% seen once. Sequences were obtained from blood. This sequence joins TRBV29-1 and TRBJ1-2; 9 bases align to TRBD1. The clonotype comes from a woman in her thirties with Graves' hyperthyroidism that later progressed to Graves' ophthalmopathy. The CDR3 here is CSVGTGLAYGYTF. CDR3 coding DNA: TGCAGCGTGGGGACAGGGCTAGCCTATGGCTACACCTTC.